Below are 30 T cell receptor beta chains sequenced from a single sample in a study of TIL therapy for anti-PD-1-resistant metastatic lung cancer. The libraries were made with immunoSEQ v3. Sequencing used immunoSEQ multiplex PCR; TCRdb keeps in-frame clones, though not all of them. The sample records some 60,000 clones, less than 75% being singletons. Time point noted: pre-treatment sample, taken before nivolumab and TIL therapy. The material sequenced was blood, taken at baseline. The receptors derive from a person aged 25 to 80 with non-small cell lung cancer.

This chain joins TRBV27 and TRBJ2-2; no reliable D call. Looked up from germline, CDR1 is MNHEY and CDR2 is SMNVEV (reference sequence). This CDR3 region has 16 residues. Trimming stripped 3 bases from V and 0 bases from J, with 11 bases between. CDR3 nucleotides: TGTGCCAGCAGTTTTGCACTCAGATCGAACACCGGGGAGCTGTTTTTT. Its protein product is CASSFALRSNTGELFF.

This chain links TRBV4-2 with TRBJ2-5, with a tentative D call TRBD2 (5 bases). Germline V lookup: CDR1 LGHNA, CDR2 YNFKEQ. The CDR3 has 15 residues. V lost 1 base, J lost 4 bases, and 13 bases lay in between. In nucleotides, the CDR3 is TGTGCCAGCAGCCAAGGAGGAGCAGGAGGAGAGACCCAGTACTTC. It is translated as CASSQGGAGGETQYF.

V and J are TRBV27 and TRBJ2-2; 7 bases agree with TRBD1. This CDR3 is built from 15 residues. V lost 2 bases and J lost 4; bases outside the gene matches: 4. CDR1 MNHEY and CDR2 SMNVEV come from the germline V gene (reference sequence). This CDR3 is CASSLLGGSTGELFF. The DNA for the CDR3 is TGTGCCAGCAGTTTACTAGGGGGCAGCACCGGGGAGCTGTTTTTT.

This chain joins TRBV4-3 and TRBJ2-5; 12 nucleotides line up with TRBD2. V dropped 4 bases and J dropped 5; count of bases not matched to a gene: 14. The V gene's germline CDR1 is LGHNA and CDR2 YSLEER. The CDR3 runs 18 residues. The CDR3 loop is CASSLNPRASGGAETQYF. CDR3 DNA: TGCGCCAGCAGCCTTAACCCTCGAGCTAGCGGGGGGGCGGAGACCCAGTACTTC.

V usage is TRBV4-1 and J usage is TRBJ1-2; possibly TRBD1 for D (6 bases). The CDR3 covers 15 residues. Between the trimmed V and J ends, which lost 1 base and 6 bases, there was a span of 15 bases. The germline V gene encodes CDR1 MGHRA and CDR2 YSYEKL. The CDR3 here is CASSQGIQGRNGYTF. DNA of the CDR3: TGCGCCAGCAGCCAAGGAATCCAGGGGAGGAATGGCTACACCTTC.

This clone has only a few counts. This rearrangement joins TRBV7-3 to TRBJ1-1, with a tentative D call TRBD1 (6 bases). Germline V gene data show CDR1 as SGHTA and CDR2 as FQGTGA. This CDR3 comprises 20 residues. The V end lost 2 bases, the J end lost 1 base, and 26 bases lay between the germline ends. The CDR3 reads CASSLPNLSPGGTTNTEAFF. The CDR3 nucleotides read TGTGCCAGCAGCTTACCGAACTTGTCCCCCGGCGGGACAACGAACACTGAAGCTTTCTTT.

J is TRBJ1-3 and V is TRBV15; D is undetermined. The CDR3 length is 18 residues. The V and J ends lost 1 base and 5 bases respectively, with 21 bases between them. Germline assignment: CDR1 LNHNV and CDR2 YYDKDF (reference sequence). CDR3 sequence reads: CATSRGWAAEGKRNTIYF. For the CDR3, the DNA is TGTGCCACCAGCAGAGGTTGGGCTGCGGAAGGGAAAAGAAACACCATATATTTT.

This clone occurred once. The gene calls are TRBV7-2 and TRBJ2-1; D is ambiguous. Looked up from germline, CDR1 is SGHTA and CDR2 is FQGNSA. The CDR3 covers 13 residues. Trimming removed 1 base from V and 5 bases from J, with 6 bases in between. The CDR3 DNA sequence: TGTGCCAGCAGCTTAGACCAGAACAATGAGCAGTTCTTC. Its protein is CASSLDQNNEQFF.

The chain combines TRBV15 with TRBJ2-1; 11 bases fit TRBD2. In germline, CDR1 is LNHNV, CDR2 YYDKDF (reference sequence). The CDR3 is made up of 19 amino acids. With V trimmed by 5 bases and J by 5 bases, 17 bases remained unmatched. The DNA for the CDR3 is TGTGCCACCAGCGGAACGCCGGAGGCTAGCGGGAGGTCCCACAATGAGCAGTTCTTC. Protein sequence: CATSGTPEASGRSHNEQFF.

V is TRBV7-3 and J is TRBJ1-2; maybe TRBD1 (5 bases). This CDR3 is built from 13 residues. In germline, CDR1 is SGHTA, CDR2 FQGTGA. V lost 5 bases and J lost 6, with 13 bases in between. The CDR3 region is CASSPRSGDGYTF. Here the CDR3 DNA reads TGTGCCAGCAGCCCACGGTCGGGGGATGGCTACACCTTC.

This chain connects TRBV7-8 to TRBJ1-5; the D gene is possibly TRBD1 (5 bases). Trimming pared 1 base from V and 2 bases from J, leaving 12 bases between. The germline V gene encodes CDR1 SGHVS and CDR2 FQNEAQ. The CDR3 length is 16 residues. The CDR3 loop is CASSLGARGGNQPQHF. The CDR3 coding sequence is TGTGCCAGCAGCTTAGGGGCAAGAGGGGGCAATCAGCCCCAGCATTTT.

The rearrangement links TRBV9 to TRBJ2-1; D not resolved. V gave up 0 bases and J gave up 7 bases, with 11 bases separating them. CDR1 is SGDLS, CDR2 YYNGEE, per germline. This CDR3 is built from 14 residues. The CDR3 DNA is TGTGCCAGCAGCGTAGTTGGTCTTGAAAATGAGCAGTTCTTC. Its translation is CASSVVGLENEQFF.

The V call is TRBV5-4, the J call TRBJ1-6; D is perhaps TRBD1 (6 bases). The CDR3 is made up of 15 amino acids. Germline V gene lookup returns CDR1 SGHNT and CDR2 YYREEE (reference sequence). V dropped 5 bases and J dropped 0 bases, with 9 bases sitting between them. This CDR3 is CASRPDSSYNSPLHF. CDR3 nucleotides: TGTGCCAGCAGGCCGGACAGCTCCTATAATTCACCCCTCCACTTT.

The rearrangement joins TRBV7-3 to TRBJ1-2, with TRBD1 matching 10 bases. Germline V gene sequence: CDR1 SGHTA, CDR2 FQGTGA. The junction had 8 bases not matched to a gene; V was cut back by 5 bases and J by 8 bases. The CDR3 runs to 14 residues. This CDR3 is CASSDGTGDRGYTF. CDR3 coding DNA: TGTGCCAGCAGCGACGGGACAGGGGATAGAGGCTACACCTTC. Full variable domain (outside the CDR3, taken from reference TRBV7-3 and TRBJ1-2): GAGVSQTPSNKVTEKGKYVELRCDPISGHTALYWYRQSLGQGPEFLIYFQGTGAADDSGLPNDRFFAVRPEGSVSTLKIQRTERGDSAVYLCASSDGTGDRGYTFGSGTRLTVV.

V is TRBV27 and J is TRBJ1-2; a possible D gene is TRBD1 (6 bases). The CDR3 extends over 14 amino acids. The V gene lost 6 bases and the J gene lost 4 bases, with 15 bases spanning the gap. Germline loops: CDR1 MNHEY, CDR2 SMNVEV (reference sequence). This CDR3 is CASRADRLGYGYTF. CDR3 nucleotide sequence: TGTGCCAGCAGGGCAGACAGGCTGGGCTATGGCTACACCTTC.

The chain is built from TRBV6-6 and TRBJ2-7, with D maybe TRBD2 (6 bases). CDR1 is MNHNY and CDR2 is SVGAGI in the germline V gene (reference sequence). The CDR3 loop spans 11 amino acids. Deletions cut 8 bases from V and 8 bases from J, with 13 bases between. CDR3 sequence reads: CASGDFMQQYF. The CDR3 bases are TGTGCCAGCGGGGACTTCATGCAGCAGTACTTC.

This chain connects TRBV7-9 to TRBJ2-3; TRBD1 or TRBD2 may be the D gene (5 bases each). The CDR3 is made up of 18 amino acids. Germline V gene lookup returns CDR1 SEHNR and CDR2 FQNEAQ (reference sequence). With 0 bases removed from V and 5 bases from J, the gap between germline ends came to 21 bases. CDR3 in DNA: TGTGCCAGCAGCTTAGCATGGGACGCCCTCCCGGGTCTAGATACGCAGTATTTT. It is translated as CASSLAWDALPGLDTQYF.

This clone has more than one count but fewer than ten. A read error is likely, as this CDR3 ends without the conserved phenylalanine or tryptophan. The limits of the CDR3 on the DNA are not certain, so only TCRdb's listed CDR3 is given. The V call is TRBV5-5, the J call TRBJ1-1. The CDR3 adds up to 9 amino acids, both ends counted. In germline, CDR1 is SGHKS, CDR2 YYEKEE (reference sequence). Here the CDR3 reads CASSLCLHD.

The chain combines TRBV25-1 with TRBJ2-3, with TRBD2 identical over 11 bases. This CDR3 is built from 15 residues. V gave up 5 bases and J gave up 4 bases; unmatched junction bases: 5. The germline V gene encodes CDR1 MGHDK and CDR2 SYGVNS. The DNA of the CDR3 is TGTGCCAGCAGTACTAGCGGGAGTATCGCAGATACGCAGTATTTT. It encodes CASSTSGSIADTQYF.

This sequence joins TRBV28 and TRBJ1-6, with D perhaps matching TRBD1 (5 bases). The length of the CDR3 is 15 residues. Per the germline V gene, CDR1 is MDHEN and CDR2 is SYDVKM. V was clipped by 6 bases and J by 0 bases, with 9 bases between them. The CDR3: CASRPGGSYNSPLHF. The CDR3 nucleotides read TGTGCCAGCAGACCCGGGGGCTCCTATAATTCACCCCTCCACTTT.

The chain carries TRBV5-5 and TRBJ1-3; a possible D gene is TRBD1 (5 bases). V lost 0 bases and J lost 1, with 8 bases in between. Germline CDR1 and CDR2: SGHKS and YYEKEE (reference sequence). The CDR3 contains 15 residues. The DNA for the CDR3 is TGTGCCAGCAGCTTGGATAGGGGATCTGGAAACACCATATATTTT. Its translation is CASSLDRGSGNTIYF.

CDR3 protein: CASSPGLEGWSDTQYF. The CDR3, as DNA: TGCGCCAGCAGCCCCGGACTGGAGGGATGGTCAGATACGCAGTATTTT. The chain joins TRBV5-1 to TRBJ2-3; perhaps TRBD2 as D (6 bases). The CDR3 runs to 16 residues. Germline V CDR1 and CDR2: SGHRS, YFSETQ. V was clipped by 4 bases and J by 4 bases, with 19 bases between them.

V usage is TRBV10-3 and J usage is TRBJ2-3, with TRBD1 matching 9 bases. This CDR3 region has 17 residues. Germline trimming cut 0 bases from V and 1 base from J; bases unmatched to any gene: 5. Per germline, CDR1 ENHRY and CDR2 SYGVKD. The CDR3 DNA reads as TGTGCCATCAGTGAGTCGGGGACAGGGAGGGGCACAGATACGCAGTATTTT. It yields the protein CAISESGTGRGTDTQYF.

The J gene is TRBJ2-7, the V gene TRBV2, with a possible D match to TRBD1 (5 bases). The CDR3 is made up of 14 amino acids. The V end was cut by 8 bases, the J end by 1 base, with 15 bases between. Germline CDR1 SNHLY, CDR2 FYNNEI. CDR3 sequence reads: CASSVDTSSYEQYF. In DNA, the CDR3 is TGTGCCAGCTCGGTGGACACATCTTCCTACGAGCAGTACTTC. The full variable domain, rest sourced from reference TRBV2 and TRBJ2-7, is EPEVTQTPSHQVTQMGQEVILRCVPISNHLYFYWYRQILGQKVEFLVSFYNNEISEKSEIFDDQFSVERPDGSNFTLKIRSTKLEDSAMYFCASSVDTSSYEQYFGPGTRLTVT.

This clone was observed a few times. V is TRBV5-1 and J is TRBJ2-5, with 9 bases fitting TRBD1. CDR3 length equals 15 residues. Germline trimming cut 4 bases from V and 2 bases from J; bases unmatched to any gene: 6. Germline V CDR1 and CDR2: SGHRS, YFSETQ. The CDR3: CASSPGQGPQETQYF. The DNA of the CDR3 is TGCGCCAGCAGCCCCGGACAGGGGCCTCAAGAGACCCAGTACTTC.

V and J are TRBV2 and TRBJ2-1; 7 bases are shared with TRBD2. The CDR3 spans 15 residues. V lost 3 bases, J lost 2 bases, and 4 bases stayed unmatched. Looked up from germline, CDR1 is SNHLY and CDR2 is FYNNEI. CDR3 region: CASSDVSGPYNEQFF. The CDR3 DNA sequence: TGTGCCAGCAGTGATGTTAGCGGGCCCTACAATGAGCAGTTCTTC.

This chain uses TRBV18 with TRBJ2-5; a weak D match, TRBD1 (6 bases). CDR3 length equals 15 residues. Germline values: CDR1 KGHSH, CDR2 LQKENI. V was trimmed by 5 bases and J by 1 base, leaving 14 bases between them. The CDR3 DNA reads TGTGCCAGCTCAGGGGTACAGGGCGGCCAAGAGACCCAGTACTTC. Translated, it gives CASSGVQGGQETQYF.

The chain joins TRBV7-8 to TRBJ1-4; D gene ambiguous. Germline CDR1 and CDR2: SGHVS and FQNEAQ. The CDR3 is made up of 14 amino acids. V was shortened by 1 base and J by 2 bases, with 5 bases between the two germline ends. DNA for the CDR3: TGTGCCAGCAGCTTAGAAGCTACTAATGAAAAACTGTTTTTT. It yields the protein CASSLEATNEKLFF.

The V call is TRBV6-1, the J call TRBJ1-2; no firm D call. CDR1 and CDR2 from the germline V gene are MNHNS and SASEGT. The CDR3 spans 12 residues. Trimming pared 7 bases from V and 8 bases from J, leaving 14 bases between. The CDR3 DNA reads as TGTGCCAGCATGAGAGGCTCGGGGGGCTACACCTTC. Translation: CASMRGSGGYTF.

This clone showed up many times. The chain employs TRBV7-9 and TRBJ2-1, with 8 positions matching TRBD2. V lost 4 bases to trimming and J lost 0 bases; unmatched junction nucleotides: 8. The CDR3 extends over 17 amino acids. CDR1 is SEHNR and CDR2 is FQNEAQ in the germline V gene (reference sequence). CDR3 nucleotides: TGTGCCAGCAGCTCGATAAGCGGGACTAGCTCCTACAATGAGCAGTTCTTC. Its translation is CASSSISGTSSYNEQFF.